A single sample gave rise to the 8 T cell receptor beta chains below, sequenced in a study of response to subunit inactivated influenza vaccine. TCRdb used MiXCR to reprocess the RT-PCR reads, holding one entry per CDR3 protein. The sample includes roughly 780,000 distinct CDR3 sequences, about 18% of them seen just once. The source material was PBMCs from blood, sampled 5 to 6 days after vaccination. The receptors here all came from a man aged 45-65 years who received an inactivated influenza vaccine.

This clonotype was recorded at least ten times. V is TRBV7-2 and J is TRBJ2-5; TRBD2 agrees at 9 bases. There are 14 residues in the CDR3. The germline gives CDR1 SGHTA, CDR2 FQGNSA. J was trimmed by 9 bases and V by 4 bases; bases with no gene match: 9. The CDR3 reads CASSSSGLASSQYF. In DNA, the CDR3 is TGTGCCAGCAGCTCCTCAGGACTAGCGTCGTCCCAGTACTTC.

In this sample, this clonotype turned up a few times. The chain joins TRBV20-1 to TRBJ2-1; 8 bases line up with TRBD2. CDR3 length: 12 amino acids. J was trimmed by 6 bases and V by 6 bases; bases with no gene match: 4. The germline V gene has CDR1 DFQATT and CDR2 SNEGSKA (reference sequence). CDR3 sequence: CSAYGTSNEQFF. DNA for the CDR3: TGCAGTGCATACGGGACTAGCAATGAGCAGTTCTTC.

This clonotype was observed many times. V and J are TRBV20-1 and TRBJ1-1; 7 bases match TRBD1. This CDR3 is 16 amino acids long. Germline V CDR1 and CDR2: DFQATT, SNEGSKA (reference sequence). Unmatched junction bases numbered 19, after V lost 7 bases and J lost 5 bases. The CDR3 sequence: CSVPTRGGRKGTEAFF. DNA for the CDR3: TGCAGTGTCCCAACGCGAGGGGGCCGAAAGGGAACTGAAGCTTTCTTT.

This clonotype was seen a few times. This rearrangement joins TRBV7-2 to TRBJ2-7, with D unclear. Germline-derived CDR1 and CDR2 are SGHTA and FQGNSA. The CDR3 runs 14 residues. V shed 4 bases and J shed 7 bases, with 17 bases lying between them. The CDR3 loop is CASSSNQLQREQYF. The CDR3 nucleotides are TGTGCCAGCAGCTCCAACCAACTACAGAGGGAGCAGTACTTC.

This clonotype has a handful of counts. The chain combines TRBV20-1 with TRBJ1-2, with D possibly TRBD1 on 5 matching bases. This CDR3 has 13 residues. Per the germline V gene, CDR1 is DFQATT and CDR2 is SNEGSKA (reference sequence). V gave up 1 base and J gave up 2 bases, with 8 bases separating them. The DNA for the CDR3 is TGCAGTGCTAGAGTGACAGCCAACTATGGCTACACCTTC. Translation gives CSARVTANYGYTF.

This clonotype was seen a handful of times. The chain uses TRBV5-1 and TRBJ2-3; D gene ambiguous. This CDR3 contains 17 residues. Germline V lookup: CDR1 SGHRS, CDR2 YFSETQ. The V end lost 1 base, the J end lost 0 bases, and 15 bases lay between the germline ends. CDR3 loop: CASSLRVSTTSTDTQYF. The DNA of the CDR3 is TGCGCCAGCAGCTTGAGGGTCAGTACTACTAGCACAGATACGCAGTATTTT.

This clonotype has just a few counts. The chain carries TRBV7-2 and TRBJ2-7; 7 bases are shared with TRBD1. After removal of 5 bases from V and 2 bases from J, the junction contained 9 bases not matched to a gene. CDR3 length: 15 amino acids. Germline loops: CDR1 SGHTA, CDR2 FQGNSA. This CDR3 is CASSERGQATYEQYF. The CDR3 region has the DNA TGTGCCAGCAGCGAGCGAGGACAGGCCACCTACGAGCAGTACTTC.

This clonotype was seen more than once but under ten times. This chain connects TRBV6-5 to TRBJ2-3; no definite D call. CDR3 length: 17 amino acids. V was shortened by 0 bases and J by 6 bases, with 19 bases between the two germline ends. Germline CDR1 and CDR2: MNHEY and SVGAGI. The CDR3 DNA reads as TGTGCCAGCAGTTACTCTACCCCGGCCAGTGATTGGGATACGCAGTATTTT. It yields the protein CASSYSTPASDWDTQYF.